This TCR beta chain was sequenced during a study of T cell responses to AZD1222 COVID-19 vaccine. The study, taken as a whole, reports: No repertoire was sampled before or during the peak T cell response, only after it.

As regards this clone: What it recognizes is unknown.

Germline V CDR1 and CDR2: LGHDT, YNNKEL (reference sequence). The V gene end was trimmed by 3 bases and the J gene end by 7 bases; junction bases not matched to a gene: 3. CDR3 length: 14 amino acids. Produced via immunoSEQ multiplex PCR; TCRdb's table is partial and in-frame only. Among around 140,000 clones listed, more than 85% were seen once. Sequences were derived from peripheral blood, sampled after recovery from COVID-19. The V call is TRBV3-1 (or the pseudogene TRBV3-2), the J call TRBJ2-2, with 9 bases that match TRBD2. The origin of this receptor is an adult who had recovered from COVID-19. CDR3 in amino acids: CASSQVAGVGELFF. The CDR3 region has the DNA TGTGCCAGCAGCCAGGTAGCGGGGGTCGGGGAGCTGTTTTTT.